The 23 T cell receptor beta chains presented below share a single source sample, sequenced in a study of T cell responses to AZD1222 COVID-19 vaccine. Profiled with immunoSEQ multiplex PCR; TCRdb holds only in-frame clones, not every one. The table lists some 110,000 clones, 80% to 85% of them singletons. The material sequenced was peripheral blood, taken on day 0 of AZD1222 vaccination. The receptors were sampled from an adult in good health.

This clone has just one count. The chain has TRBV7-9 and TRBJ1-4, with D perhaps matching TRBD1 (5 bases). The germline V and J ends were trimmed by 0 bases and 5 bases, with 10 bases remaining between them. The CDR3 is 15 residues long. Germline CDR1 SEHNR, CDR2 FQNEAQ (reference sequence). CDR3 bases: TGTGCCAGCAGCTTAGCGCAGGGAGTAAATGAAAAACTGTTTTTT. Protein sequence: CASSLAQGVNEKLFF.

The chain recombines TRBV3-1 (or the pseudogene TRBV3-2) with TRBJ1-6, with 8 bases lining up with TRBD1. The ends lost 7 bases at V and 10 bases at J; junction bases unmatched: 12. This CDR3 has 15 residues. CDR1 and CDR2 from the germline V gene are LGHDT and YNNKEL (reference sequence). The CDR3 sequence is CASTLQGAGVSPLHF. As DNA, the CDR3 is TGTGCCAGCACCCTTCAGGGGGCCGGGGTCTCACCCCTCCACTTT.

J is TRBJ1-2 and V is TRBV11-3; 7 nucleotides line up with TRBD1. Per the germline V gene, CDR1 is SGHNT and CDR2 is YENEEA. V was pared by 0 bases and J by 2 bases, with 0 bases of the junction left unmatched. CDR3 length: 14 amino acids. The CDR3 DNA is TGTGCCAGCAGCTTAGACAGGGGGAACTATGGCTACACCTTC. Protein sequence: CASSLDRGNYGYTF.

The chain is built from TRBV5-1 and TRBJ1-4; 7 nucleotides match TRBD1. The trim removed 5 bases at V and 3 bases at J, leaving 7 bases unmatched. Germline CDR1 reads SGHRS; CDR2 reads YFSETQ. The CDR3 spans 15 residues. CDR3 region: CASRQTGTANEKLFF. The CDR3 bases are TGCGCCAGCAGGCAAACCGGGACAGCTAATGAAAAACTGTTTTTT.

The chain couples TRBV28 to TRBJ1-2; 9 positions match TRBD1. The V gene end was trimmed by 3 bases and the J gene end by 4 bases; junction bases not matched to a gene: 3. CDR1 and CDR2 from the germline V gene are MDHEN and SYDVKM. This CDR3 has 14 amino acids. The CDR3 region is CASSFGTGLYGYTF. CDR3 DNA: TGTGCCAGCAGTTTCGGGACAGGGCTCTATGGCTACACCTTC.

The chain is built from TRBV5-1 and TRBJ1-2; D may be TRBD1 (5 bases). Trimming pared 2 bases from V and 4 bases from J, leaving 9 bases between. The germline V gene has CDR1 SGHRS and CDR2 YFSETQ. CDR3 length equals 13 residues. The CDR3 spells CASSFDSGYGYTF. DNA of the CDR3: TGCGCCAGCAGCTTTGACAGCGGCTATGGCTACACCTTC.

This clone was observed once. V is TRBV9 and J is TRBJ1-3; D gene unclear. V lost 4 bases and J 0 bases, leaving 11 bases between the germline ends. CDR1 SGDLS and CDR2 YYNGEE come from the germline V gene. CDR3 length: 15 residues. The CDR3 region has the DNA TGTGCCAGCAGCATCGACGGGAGCTCTGGAAACACCATATATTTT. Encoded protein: CASSIDGSSGNTIYF.

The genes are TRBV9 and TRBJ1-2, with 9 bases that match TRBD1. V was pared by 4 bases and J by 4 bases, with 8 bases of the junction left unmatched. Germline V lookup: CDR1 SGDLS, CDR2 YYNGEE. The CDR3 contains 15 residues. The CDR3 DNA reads TGTGCCAGCAGCCCCGGGACAGGGAACCTCTATGGCTACACCTTC. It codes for CASSPGTGNLYGYTF. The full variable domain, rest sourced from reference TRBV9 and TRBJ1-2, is DSGVTQTPKHLITATGQRVTLRCSPRSGDLSVYWYQQSLDQGLQFLIQYYNGEERAKGNILERFSAQQFPDLHSELNLSSLELGDSALYFCASSPGTGNLYGYTFGSGTRLTVV.

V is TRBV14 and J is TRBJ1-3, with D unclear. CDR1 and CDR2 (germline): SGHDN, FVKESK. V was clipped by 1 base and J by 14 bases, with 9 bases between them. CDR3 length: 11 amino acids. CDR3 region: CASSQGDYLYF. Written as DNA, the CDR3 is TGTGCCAGCAGCCAAGGAGATTACCTATATTTT.

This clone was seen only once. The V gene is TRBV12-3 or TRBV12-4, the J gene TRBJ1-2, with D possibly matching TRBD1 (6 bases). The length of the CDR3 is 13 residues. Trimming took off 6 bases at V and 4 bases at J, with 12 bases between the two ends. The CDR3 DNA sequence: TGTGCCAGCAGCTGGGACACCACCTATGGCTACACCTTC. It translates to CASSWDTTYGYTF.

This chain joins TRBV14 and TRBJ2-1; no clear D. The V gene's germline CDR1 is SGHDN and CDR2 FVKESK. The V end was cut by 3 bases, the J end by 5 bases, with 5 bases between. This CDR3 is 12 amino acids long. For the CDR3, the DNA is TGTGCCAGCAGCCAGTCTCACAATGAGCAGTTCTTC. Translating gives CASSQSHNEQFF.

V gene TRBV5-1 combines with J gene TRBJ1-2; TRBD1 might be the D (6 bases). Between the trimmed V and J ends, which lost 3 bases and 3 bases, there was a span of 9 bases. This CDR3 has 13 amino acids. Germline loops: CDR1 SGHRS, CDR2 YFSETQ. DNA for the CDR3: TGCGCCAGCAGCTCAGAGGGGGACTATGGCTACACCTTC. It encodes CASSSEGDYGYTF.

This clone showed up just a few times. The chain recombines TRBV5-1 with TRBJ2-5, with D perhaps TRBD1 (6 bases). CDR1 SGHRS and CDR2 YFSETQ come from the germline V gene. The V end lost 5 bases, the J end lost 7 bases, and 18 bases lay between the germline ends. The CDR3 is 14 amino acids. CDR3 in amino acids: CASRPGTSGATQYF. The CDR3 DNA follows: TGCGCCAGCAGACCCGGGACATCAGGGGCGACCCAGTACTTC.

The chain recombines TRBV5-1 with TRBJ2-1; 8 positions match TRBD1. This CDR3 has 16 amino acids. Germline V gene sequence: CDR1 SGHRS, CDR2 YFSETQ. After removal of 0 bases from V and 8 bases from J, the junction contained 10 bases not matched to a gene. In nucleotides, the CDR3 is TGCGCCAGCAGCTTGGGGGAGACAGGGGTTTGGGATGAGCAGTTCTTC. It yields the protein CASSLGETGVWDEQFF.

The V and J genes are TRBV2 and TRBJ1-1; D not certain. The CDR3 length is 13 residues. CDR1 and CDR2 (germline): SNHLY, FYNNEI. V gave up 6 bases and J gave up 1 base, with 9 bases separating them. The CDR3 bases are TGTGCCAGCAGACTGACGGGGAACACTGAAGCTTTCTTT. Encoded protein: CASRLTGNTEAFF.

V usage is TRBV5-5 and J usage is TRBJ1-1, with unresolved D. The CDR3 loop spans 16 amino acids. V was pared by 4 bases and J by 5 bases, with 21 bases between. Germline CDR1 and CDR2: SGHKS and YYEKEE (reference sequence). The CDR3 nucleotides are TGTGCCAGCAGCACCCGGACCTCTAGTGCGGGGACTGAAGCTTTCTTT. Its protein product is CASSTRTSSAGTEAFF.

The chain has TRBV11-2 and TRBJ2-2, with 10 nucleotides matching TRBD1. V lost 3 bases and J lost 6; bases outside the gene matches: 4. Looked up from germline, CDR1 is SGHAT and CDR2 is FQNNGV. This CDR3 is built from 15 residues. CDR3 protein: CASSFGTGVPGELFF. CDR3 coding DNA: TGTGCCAGCAGCTTTGGGACAGGGGTCCCCGGGGAGCTGTTTTTT.

The CDR3 nucleotides are TGTGCCAGTAGTCCTCCTGAGTTCTTTAGCAATCAGCCCCAGCATTTT. Encoded protein: CASSPPEFFSNQPQHF. The rearrangement joins TRBV19 to TRBJ1-5, with D hard to call. The ends were cut back, 5 bases at V and 0 bases at J, with 14 bases in the middle. This CDR3 spans 16 amino acids. CDR1 is LNHDA, CDR2 SQIVND, per germline (reference sequence).

CDR3 in amino acids: CASGQGSGETQYF. Written as DNA, the CDR3 is TGTGCCAGCGGACAGGGGTCTGGGGAGACCCAGTACTTC. This rearrangement joins TRBV28 to TRBJ2-5; 9 nucleotides match TRBD1. The V gene's germline CDR1 is MDHEN and CDR2 SYDVKM. The CDR3 loop spans 13 amino acids. J gave up 5 bases and V 8 bases, and 6 bases lay outside the gene matches.

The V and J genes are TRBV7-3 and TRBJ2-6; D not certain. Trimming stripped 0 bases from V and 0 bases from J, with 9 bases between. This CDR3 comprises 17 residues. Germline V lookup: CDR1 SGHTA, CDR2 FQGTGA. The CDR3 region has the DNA TGTGCCAGCAGCTTAACCCCAGGCTACTCTGGGGCCAACGTCCTGACTTTC. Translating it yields CASSLTPGYSGANVLTF.

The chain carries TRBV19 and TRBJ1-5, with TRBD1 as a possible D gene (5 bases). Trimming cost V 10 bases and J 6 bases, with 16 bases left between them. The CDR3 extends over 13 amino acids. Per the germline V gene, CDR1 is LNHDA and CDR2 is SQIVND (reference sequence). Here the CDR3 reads CATGTWQFQPQHF. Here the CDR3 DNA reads TGTGCCACCGGGACCTGGCAGTTTCAGCCCCAGCATTTT.

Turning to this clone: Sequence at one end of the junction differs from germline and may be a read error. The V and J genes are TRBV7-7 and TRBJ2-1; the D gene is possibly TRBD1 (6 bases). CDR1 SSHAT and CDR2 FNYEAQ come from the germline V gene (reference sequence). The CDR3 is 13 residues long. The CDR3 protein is CASSLDRNNEQFF. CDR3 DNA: TGTGCTAGCAGCCTGGACAGAAACAATGAGCAGTTCTTC.

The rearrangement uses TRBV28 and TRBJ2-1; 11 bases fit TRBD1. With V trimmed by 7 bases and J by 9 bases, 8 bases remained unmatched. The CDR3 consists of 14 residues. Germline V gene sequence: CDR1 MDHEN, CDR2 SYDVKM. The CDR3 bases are TGTGCCAGCATCACCGGACAGGGGGCTGGTGAGCAGTTCTTC. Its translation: CASITGQGAGEQFF.